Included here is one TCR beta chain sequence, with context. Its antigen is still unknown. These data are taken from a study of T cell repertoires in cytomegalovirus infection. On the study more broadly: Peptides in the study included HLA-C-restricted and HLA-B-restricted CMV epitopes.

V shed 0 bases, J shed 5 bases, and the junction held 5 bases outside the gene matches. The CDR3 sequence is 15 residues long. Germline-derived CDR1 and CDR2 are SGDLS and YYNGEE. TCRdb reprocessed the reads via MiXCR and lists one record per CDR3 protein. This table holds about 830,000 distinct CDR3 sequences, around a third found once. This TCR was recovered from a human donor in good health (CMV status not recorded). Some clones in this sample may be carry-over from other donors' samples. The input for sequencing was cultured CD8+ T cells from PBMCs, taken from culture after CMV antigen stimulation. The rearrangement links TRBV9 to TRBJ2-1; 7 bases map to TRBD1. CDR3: CASSVGDSAHNEQFF. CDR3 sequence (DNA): TGTGCCAGCAGCGTAGGGGACAGCGCTCACAATGAGCAGTTCTTC.